This T cell receptor (beta chain) was retrieved from a study of blood T cell repertoires in COVID-19. For the study at large: COVID-19 samples collected from the United States, Italy and Spain covered acute and convalescent phases. PBMCs, B-cell-depleted T cells, or T cells were the source of the cDNA or gDNA that made up the material.

Authors' methods: The assay estimated nucleated cells by amplifying reference gene primers. The data were produced by immunoSEQ multiplex PCR, yet TCRdb's version contains in-frame clones alone and is incomplete. That table furnishes V, J and clone size, whereas the DNA furnished D and trimming. The profile shows roughly 180,000 clones, 70% to 90% of them singletons. This CDR3 comprises 13 residues. From germline, CDR1 is LGHDT and CDR2 YNNKEL (reference sequence). The V gene end was trimmed by 4 bases and the J gene end by 4 bases; junction bases not matched to a gene: 1. Material for sequencing was peripheral blood. The chain joins TRBV3-1 (or the pseudogene TRBV3-2) to TRBJ2-1; the match to TRBD1 covers 7 bases. The clonotype comes from a man aged 70 or older with active or convalescent COVID-19. CDR3 DNA sequence: TGTGCCAGCAGCCGGGGACAGTACAATGAGCAGTTCTTC. Its protein product is CASSRGQYNEQFF.